This TCR beta chain was captured in a study of T-cell reconstitution after alpha-beta-depleted transplantation in children. Germline CDR1 reads ENHRY; CDR2 reads SYGVKD. Between the trimmed V and J ends, which lost 8 bases and 2 bases, there was a span of 7 bases. CDR3 length equals 12 residues. Researchers prepared the TCRbeta library using unique molecular identifiers, the study reports. TCRdb re-analysed the PCR reads in MiXCR, keeping a single row per CDR3 protein. Of hundreds of thousands of distinct CDR3 sequences in the sample, around 16% are singletons; the top ten hold 1.1%. The receptor was isolated from a human donor who donated a stem cell graft to a child with acute myeloid leukemia. The V and J genes are TRBV10-3 and TRBJ1-5; no firm D call. This specimen consisted of PBMCs from the stem cell graft donor, obtained from the stem cell graft. CDR3 protein: CAIAQGNQPQHF. Here the CDR3 DNA reads TGTGCCATCGCACAAGGCAATCAGCCCCAGCATTTT.